This TCR beta chain was captured in a study of T cell changes during pregnancy in multiple sclerosis. The CDR3 spans 15 residues. The V end lost 2 bases, the J end lost 7 bases, and 15 bases lay between the germline ends. Germline CDR1 and CDR2: MNHNS and SASEGT. The repertoire was sequenced with immunoSEQ multiplex PCR; TCRdb's copy has only in-frame clones and lacks some. The sample carries 26,000 or so clones, roughly 86% recorded once. The sequence was obtained from a female donor with multiple sclerosis, enrolled in a pregnancy study. Source: CD8+ T cells from peripheral blood mononuclear cells, taken in the second trimester of pregnancy. The chain employs TRBV6-1 and TRBJ2-1; the D gene is possibly TRBD2 (6 bases). CDR3 coding DNA: TGTGCCAGCAGTGAACGCGCCGGAGGGGCAAATGAGCAGTTCTTC. Amino acids: CASSERAGGANEQFF.